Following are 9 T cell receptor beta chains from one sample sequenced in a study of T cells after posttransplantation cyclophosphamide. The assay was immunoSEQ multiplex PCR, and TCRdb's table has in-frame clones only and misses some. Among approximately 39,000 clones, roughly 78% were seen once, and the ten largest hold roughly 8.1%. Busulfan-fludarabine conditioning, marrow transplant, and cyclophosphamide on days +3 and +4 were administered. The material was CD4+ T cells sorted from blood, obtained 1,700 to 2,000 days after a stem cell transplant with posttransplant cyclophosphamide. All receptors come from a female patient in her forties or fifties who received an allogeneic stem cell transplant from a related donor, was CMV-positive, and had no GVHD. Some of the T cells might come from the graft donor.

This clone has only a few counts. The DNA for the CDR3 is TGTGCCAGCAGCCCCGGCAATCAGCCCCAGCATTTT. Its protein is CASSPGNQPQHF. The chain combines TRBV6-6 with TRBJ1-5; D gene uncertain. Trimming left V 6 bases short and J 2 bases short, with 5 bases between. The CDR3 has 12 residues. Germline loops: CDR1 MNHNY, CDR2 SVGAGI (reference sequence).

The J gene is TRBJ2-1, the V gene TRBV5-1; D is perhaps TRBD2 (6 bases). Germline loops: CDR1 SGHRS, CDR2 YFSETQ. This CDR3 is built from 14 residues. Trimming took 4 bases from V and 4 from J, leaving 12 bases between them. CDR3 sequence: CASSLRDSYNEQFF. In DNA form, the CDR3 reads TGCGCCAGCAGCCTCCGGGACTCGTACAATGAGCAGTTCTTC.

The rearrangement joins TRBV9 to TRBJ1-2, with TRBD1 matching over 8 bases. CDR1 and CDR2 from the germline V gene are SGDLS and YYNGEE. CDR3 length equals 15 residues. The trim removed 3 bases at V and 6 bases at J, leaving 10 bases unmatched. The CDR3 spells CASSDLQGAGHGYTF. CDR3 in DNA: TGTGCCAGCAGCGATCTCCAGGGGGCAGGACATGGCTACACCTTC.

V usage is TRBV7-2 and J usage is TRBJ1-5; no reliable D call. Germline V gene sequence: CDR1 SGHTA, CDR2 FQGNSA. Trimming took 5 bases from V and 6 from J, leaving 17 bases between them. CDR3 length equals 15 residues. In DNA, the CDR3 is TGTGCCAGCAGCCCCCCGGGGAGGTTAGGTCAGCCCCAGCATTTT. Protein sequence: CASSPPGRLGQPQHF. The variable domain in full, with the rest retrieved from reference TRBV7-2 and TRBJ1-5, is GAGVSQSPSNKVTEKGKDVELRCDPISGHTALYWYRQSLGQGLEFLIYFQGNSAPDKSGLPSDRFSAERTGGSVSTLTIQRTQQEDSAVYLCASSPPGRLGQPQHFGDGTRLSIL.

CDR3 in amino acids: CASSPRTGGVANTGELFF. In DNA, the CDR3 is TGTGCCAGCAGCCCCCGGACAGGGGGCGTTGCGAACACCGGGGAGCTGTTTTTT. The chain employs TRBV7-3 and TRBJ2-2; 11 bases match TRBD1. The CDR3 length is 18 residues. The ends lost 5 bases at V and 0 bases at J; junction bases unmatched: 8. The germline gives CDR1 SGHTA, CDR2 FQGTGA.

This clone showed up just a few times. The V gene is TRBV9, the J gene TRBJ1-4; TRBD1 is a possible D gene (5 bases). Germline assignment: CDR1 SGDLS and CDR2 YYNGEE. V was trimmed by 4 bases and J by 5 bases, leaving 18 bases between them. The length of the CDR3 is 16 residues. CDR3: CASSNGGGQKNEKLFF. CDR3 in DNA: TGTGCCAGCAGCAATGGGGGAGGGCAGAAGAATGAAAAACTGTTTTTT.

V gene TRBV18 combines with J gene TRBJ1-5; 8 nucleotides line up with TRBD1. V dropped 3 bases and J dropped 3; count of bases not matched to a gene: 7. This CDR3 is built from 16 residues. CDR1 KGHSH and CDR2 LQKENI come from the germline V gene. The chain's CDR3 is CASSPPGTGLNQPQHF. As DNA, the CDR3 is TGTGCCAGCTCACCCCCGGGGACAGGACTCAATCAGCCCCAGCATTTT. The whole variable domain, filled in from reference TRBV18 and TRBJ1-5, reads NAGVMQNPRHLVRRRGQEARLRCSPMKGHSHVYWYRQLPEEGLKFMVYLQKENIIDESGMPKERFSAEFPKEGPSILRIQQVVRGDSAAYFCASSPPGTGLNQPQHFGDGTRLSIL.

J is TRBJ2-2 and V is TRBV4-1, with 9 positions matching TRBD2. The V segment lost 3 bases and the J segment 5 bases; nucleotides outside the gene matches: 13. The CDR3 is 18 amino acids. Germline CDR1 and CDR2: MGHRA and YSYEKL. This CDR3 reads CASSQIAGGLAGTGELFF. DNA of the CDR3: TGCGCCAGCAGCCAGATCGCAGGTGGGCTAGCGGGGACCGGGGAGCTGTTTTTT.

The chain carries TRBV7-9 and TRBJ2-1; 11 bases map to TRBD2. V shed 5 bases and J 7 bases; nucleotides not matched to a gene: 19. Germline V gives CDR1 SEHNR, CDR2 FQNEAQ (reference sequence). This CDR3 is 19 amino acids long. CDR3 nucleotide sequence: TGTGCCAGCAGCCGCCTATCGAACCGACTAGCGGGGAATATGAATGAGCAGTTCTTC. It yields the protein CASSRLSNRLAGNMNEQFF. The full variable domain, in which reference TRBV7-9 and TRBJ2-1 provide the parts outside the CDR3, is DTGVSQNPRHKITKRGQNVTFRCDPISEHNRLYWYRQTLGQGPEFLTYFQNEAQLEKSRLLSDRFSAERPKGSFSTLEIQRTEQGDSAMYLCASSRLSNRLAGNMNEQFFGPGTRLTVL.